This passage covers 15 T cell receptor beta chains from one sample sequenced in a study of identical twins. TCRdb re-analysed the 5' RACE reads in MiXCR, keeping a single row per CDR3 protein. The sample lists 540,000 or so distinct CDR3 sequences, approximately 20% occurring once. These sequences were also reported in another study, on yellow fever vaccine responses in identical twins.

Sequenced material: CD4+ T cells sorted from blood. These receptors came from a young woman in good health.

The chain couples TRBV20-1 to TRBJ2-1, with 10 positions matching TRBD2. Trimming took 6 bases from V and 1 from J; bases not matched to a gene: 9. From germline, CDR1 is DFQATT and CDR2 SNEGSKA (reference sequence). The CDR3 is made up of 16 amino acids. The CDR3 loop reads CSARDELAGSYNEQFF. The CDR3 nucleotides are TGCAGTGCCCGCGACGAACTAGCGGGATCCTACAATGAGCAGTTCTTC.

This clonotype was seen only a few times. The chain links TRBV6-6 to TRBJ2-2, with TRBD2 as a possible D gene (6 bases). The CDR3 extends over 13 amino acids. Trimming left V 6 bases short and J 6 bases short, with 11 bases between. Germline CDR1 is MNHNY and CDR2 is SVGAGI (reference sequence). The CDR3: CASSRREPGELFF. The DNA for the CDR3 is TGTGCCAGCAGCCGCCGGGAGCCCGGGGAGCTGTTTTTT.

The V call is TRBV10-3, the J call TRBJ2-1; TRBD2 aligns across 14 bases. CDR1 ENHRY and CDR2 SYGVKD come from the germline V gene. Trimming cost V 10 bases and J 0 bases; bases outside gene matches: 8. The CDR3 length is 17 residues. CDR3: CATGRLAGGSSYNEQFF. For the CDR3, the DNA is TGTGCCACCGGGAGACTAGCGGGGGGGTCCTCCTACAATGAGCAGTTCTTC.

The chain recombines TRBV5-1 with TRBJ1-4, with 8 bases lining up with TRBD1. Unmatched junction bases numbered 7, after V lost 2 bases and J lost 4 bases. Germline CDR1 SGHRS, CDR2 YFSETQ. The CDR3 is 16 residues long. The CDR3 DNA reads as TGCGCCAGCAGCTTAGCAGGAGGACAGGGTAATGAAAAACTGTTTTTT. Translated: CASSLAGGQGNEKLFF.

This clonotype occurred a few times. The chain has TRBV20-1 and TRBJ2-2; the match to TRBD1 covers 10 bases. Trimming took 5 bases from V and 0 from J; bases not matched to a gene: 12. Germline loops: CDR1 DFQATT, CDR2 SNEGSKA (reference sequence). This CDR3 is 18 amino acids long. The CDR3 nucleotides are TGCAGTGCTGAACCGGGACAGGGGAAACGGGCGAACACCGGGGAGCTGTTTTTT. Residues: CSAEPGQGKRANTGELFF.

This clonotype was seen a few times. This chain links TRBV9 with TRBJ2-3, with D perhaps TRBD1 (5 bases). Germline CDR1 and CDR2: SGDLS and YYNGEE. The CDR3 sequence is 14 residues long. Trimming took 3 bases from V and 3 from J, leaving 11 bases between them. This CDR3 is CASSEQSGTDTQYF. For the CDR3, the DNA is TGTGCCAGCAGCGAACAGTCAGGGACAGATACGCAGTATTTT.

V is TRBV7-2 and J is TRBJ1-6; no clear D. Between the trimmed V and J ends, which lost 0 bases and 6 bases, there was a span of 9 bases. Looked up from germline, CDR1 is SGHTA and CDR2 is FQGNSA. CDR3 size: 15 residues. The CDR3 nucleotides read TGTGCCAGCAGCTTAGCATGGACGGCTAATTCACCCCTCCACTTT. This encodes CASSLAWTANSPLHF.

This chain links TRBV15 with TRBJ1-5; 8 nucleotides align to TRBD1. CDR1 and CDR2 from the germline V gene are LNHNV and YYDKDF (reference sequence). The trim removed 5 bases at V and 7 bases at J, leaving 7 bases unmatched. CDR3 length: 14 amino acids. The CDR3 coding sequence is TGTGCCACCAGCCCGGGACAGGCAAACCAGCCCCAGCATTTT. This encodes CATSPGQANQPQHF.

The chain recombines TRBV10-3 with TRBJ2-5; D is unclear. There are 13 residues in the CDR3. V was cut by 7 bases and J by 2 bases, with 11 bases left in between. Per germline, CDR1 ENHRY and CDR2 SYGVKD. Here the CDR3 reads CAIKGGEQETQYF. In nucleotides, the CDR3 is TGTGCCATCAAAGGTGGGGAACAAGAGACCCAGTACTTC.

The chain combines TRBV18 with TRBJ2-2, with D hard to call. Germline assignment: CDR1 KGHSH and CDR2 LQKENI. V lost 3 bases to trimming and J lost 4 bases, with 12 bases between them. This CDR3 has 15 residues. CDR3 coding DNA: TGTGCCAGCTCACCCTCCCAGCAGACCACCGGGGAGCTGTTTTTT. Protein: CASSPSQQTTGELFF.

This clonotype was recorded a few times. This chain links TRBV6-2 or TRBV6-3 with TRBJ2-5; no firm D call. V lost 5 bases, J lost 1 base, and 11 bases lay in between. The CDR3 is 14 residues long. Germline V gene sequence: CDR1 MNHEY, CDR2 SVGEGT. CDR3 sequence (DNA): TGTGCCAGCAGTCCACGGGTAGCCCAAGAGACCCAGTACTTC. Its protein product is CASSPRVAQETQYF.

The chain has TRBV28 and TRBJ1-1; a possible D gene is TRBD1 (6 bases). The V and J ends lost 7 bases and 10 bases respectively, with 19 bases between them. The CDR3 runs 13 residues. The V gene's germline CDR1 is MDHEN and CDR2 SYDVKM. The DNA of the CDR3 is TGTGCCAGCACCCTAGGGGGTCCCTCCGGAGCTTTCTTT. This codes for CASTLGGPSGAFF. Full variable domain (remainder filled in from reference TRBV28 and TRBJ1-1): DVKVTQSSRYLVKRTGEKVFLECVQDMDHENMFWYRQDPGLGLRLIYFSYDVKMKEKGDIPEGYSVSREKKERFSLILESASTNQTSMYLCASTLGGPSGAFFGQGTRLTVV.

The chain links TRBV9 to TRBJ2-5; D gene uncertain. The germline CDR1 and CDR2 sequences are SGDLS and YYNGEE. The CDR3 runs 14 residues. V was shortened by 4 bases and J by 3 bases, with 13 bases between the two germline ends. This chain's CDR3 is CASSLGGLEETQYF. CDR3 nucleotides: TGTGCCAGCAGCCTGGGCGGCTTGGAAGAGACCCAGTACTTC.

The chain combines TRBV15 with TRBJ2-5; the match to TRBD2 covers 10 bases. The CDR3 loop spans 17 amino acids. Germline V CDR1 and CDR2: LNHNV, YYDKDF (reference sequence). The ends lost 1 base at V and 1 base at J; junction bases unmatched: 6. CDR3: CATSRAPSSGGQETQYF. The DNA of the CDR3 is TGTGCCACCAGCAGAGCCCCTTCTAGCGGGGGCCAAGAGACCCAGTACTTC.

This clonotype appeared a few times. The CDR3 sequence: CASSNPQVPWHF. In DNA form, the CDR3 reads TGTGCCAGCAGCAACCCCCAGGTCCCGTGGCATTTT. This chain uses TRBV28 with TRBJ1-5; no clear D. The CDR3 has 12 residues. The germline V gene encodes CDR1 MDHEN and CDR2 SYDVKM. The V gene lost 6 bases and the J gene lost 15 bases, with 18 bases spanning the gap.